The following is a T cell receptor (beta chain) sequence with its context. The antigen remains undetermined. These data are taken from a study of T cell responses to AZD1222 COVID-19 vaccine. The data were produced by immunoSEQ multiplex PCR, yet TCRdb's version contains in-frame clones alone and is incomplete. The sample consists of 85,000 to 100,000 clones, 85% to 90% of them appearing once. Whole-study findings and limits: The study sampled repertoires only after the peak T cell response. Baseline seropositivity characterized only 5 to 7 AZD1222 recipients. Close to half of all spike-specific TCRs reportedly target regions of the variants that are unmutated.

V gave up 0 bases and J gave up 7 bases, with 19 bases separating them. CDR3 length: 16 residues. Germline V CDR1 and CDR2: SGDLS, YYNGEE. This sample comprised peripheral blood, obtained on day 0 of AZD1222 vaccination. The chain joins TRBV9 to TRBJ2-5; D may be TRBD1 or TRBD2 (6 bases each). This receptor was obtained from an adult in good health. This chain's CDR3 is CASSVAAAGTRGTQYF. The CDR3 DNA is TGTGCCAGCAGCGTAGCGGCCGCGGGGACCAGGGGGACCCAGTACTTC. Together with reference TRBV9 and TRBJ2-5, the CDR3 gives the full variable domain: DSGVTQTPKHLITATGQRVTLRCSPRSGDLSVYWYQQSLDQGLQFLIQYYNGEERAKGNILERFSAQQFPDLHSELNLSSLELGDSALYFCASSVAAAGTRGTQYFGPGTRLLVL.